Listed below are T cell receptor beta chains from one sample, sequenced in a study of regulatory T cells in long-lasting Graves disease. TCRdb processed the multiplex PCR reads anew with MiXCR; each CDR3 protein has one entry. The sample lists over 300,000 distinct CDR3 sequences; roughly a sixth were seen once. Here the sequenced sample was peripheral blood mononuclear cells (PBMCs), taken at new diagnosis, from a patient treated with antithyroid drugs. All receptors come from a female donor with Graves disease. Both conserved end residues are part of each CDR3. A D gene is named only where the DNA matches it firmly. The listing skips clone size in some rows; elsewhere it reads once, few, many or a size class.

size	D	V	J	CDR3	DNA
.	.	TRBV6-5	TRBJ2-3	CASSYYKDTQYF	TGTGCCAGCAGTTATTATAAGGATACGCAGTATTTT
few	TRBD1	TRBV12-5	TRBJ2-1	CASVDLTGMTYNEQFF	TGTGCTAGTGTCGACTTGACAGGGATGACCTACAATGAGCAGTTCTTC
.	.	TRBV6-2/TRBV6-3	TRBJ2-3	CASSSRRGATDTQYF	TGTGCCAGCAGTTCCCGGAGAGGCGCCACAGATACGCAGTATTTT
.	.	TRBV28	TRBJ2-7	CASSSYPGRKTYEQYF	TGTGCCAGCAGTTCATATCCGGGACGTAAAACCTACGAGCAGTACTTC
many	.	TRBV20-1	TRBJ1-1	CSARRGTPHEAFF	TGCAGTGCTAGGCGCGGGACACCTCATGAAGCTTTCTTT
many	.	TRBV12-3/TRBV12-4	TRBJ1-2	CASSMDDGDYGYTF	TGTGCCAGCAGTATGGACGACGGGGACTATGGCTACACCTTC
many	.	TRBV12-3/TRBV12-4	TRBJ1-1	CASSFMSTNTEAFF	TGTGCCAGCAGTTTTATGTCTACGAACACTGAAGCTTTCTTT
few	.	TRBV6-1	TRBJ1-1	CASRPGRAAIYEAFF	TGTGCCAGCAGACCCGGACGGGCGGCGATCTATGAAGCTTTCTTT
many	TRBD1	TRBV2	TRBJ1-1	CASSARTGVNTEAFF	TGTGCCAGCAGTGCCAGGACAGGGGTGAACACTGAAGCTTTCTTT
many	TRBD2	TRBV4-1	TRBJ2-1	CASSPHFLAGVYNEQFF	TGCGCCAGCAGCCCCCACTTCCTAGCGGGGGTCTACAATGAGCAGTTCTTC
.	.	TRBV7-9	TRBJ2-7	CASSLRTEWGEQYF	TGTGCCAGCAGCTTAAGGACAGAGTGGGGCGAGCAGTACTTC
many	.	TRBV6-5	TRBJ2-1	CASSYSTGNNEQFF	TGTGCCAGCAGTTACTCCACAGGCAACAATGAGCAGTTCTTC
.	.	TRBV27	TRBJ2-4	CASSTGLQDKNIQYF	TGTGCCAGCAGTACAGGACTGCAAGATAAAAACATTCAGTACTTC
many	TRBD1	TRBV20-1	TRBJ2-6	CSASLWDRAISGANVLTF	TGCAGTGCTAGCCTCTGGGACAGAGCAATCTCTGGGGCCAACGTCCTGACTTTC
many	.	TRBV18	TRBJ1-1	CASSPPMLDEAFF	TGTGCCAGCTCACCACCTATGCTTGACGAAGCTTTCTTT
many	.	TRBV6-2/TRBV6-3	TRBJ2-7	CASTPGHHEQYF	TGTGCCAGCACCCCCGGGCACCACGAGCAGTACTTC
many	.	TRBV19	TRBJ2-5	CASSGSKKTQYF	TGTGCCAGTAGCGGGAGTAAGAAGACCCAGTACTTC
many	TRBD1	TRBV5-1	TRBJ2-2	CASSLEPGGTTGELFF	TGCGCCAGCAGCTTGGAGCCAGGGGGCACCACCGGGGAGCTGTTTTTT
many	.	TRBV27	TRBJ1-6	CASSPERSSYNSPLHF	TGTGCCAGCAGCCCAGAACGGAGCTCCTATAATTCACCCCTCCACTTT
many	TRBD1	TRBV29-1	TRBJ1-4	CSVPGQGSTNEKLFF	TGCAGCGTACCGGGACAGGGGTCAACTAATGAAAAACTGTTTTTT
many	TRBD2	TRBV20-1	TRBJ2-1	CSARDLGSSGSPSYNEQFF	TGCAGTGCTAGAGATCTAGGGAGTAGCGGGAGCCCCTCCTACAATGAGCAGTTCTTC
.	TRBD1	TRBV6-1	TRBJ2-1	CASSAYRGNEQFF	TGTGCCAGCAGTGCCTACAGGGGCAATGAGCAGTTCTTC
.	.	TRBV12-3/TRBV12-4	TRBJ2-7	CASSLMPSAEQYF	TGTGCCAGCAGTTTGATGCCTAGCGCCGAGCAGTACTTC
many	TRBD1	TRBV20-1	TRBJ2-7	CSASPRTGSYEQYF	TGCAGTGCTAGTCCAAGGACAGGCTCCTACGAGCAGTACTTC
.	TRBD1	TRBV18	TRBJ2-1	CASQRTGGIWEQFF	TGTGCCAGCCAAAGGACAGGGGGGATATGGGAGCAGTTCTTC
many	.	TRBV5-8	TRBJ2-3	CASSLGQTRRTDTQYF	TGTGCCAGCAGCTTGGGACAGACCCGACGCACAGATACGCAGTATTTT
few	TRBD2	TRBV6-1	TRBJ2-7	CASSSLRGRAYEQYF	TGTGCCAGCAGCAGTTTACGCGGGAGGGCCTACGAGCAGTACTTC
many	.	TRBV6-2/TRBV6-3	TRBJ2-7	CASSRLSYEQYF	TGTGCCAGCAGCCGCCTTAGCTACGAGCAGTACTTC
.	.	TRBV28	TRBJ1-2	CAIEGSPNYGYTF	TGTGCCATCGAAGGCAGCCCTAACTATGGCTACACCTTC
.	.	TRBV5-1	TRBJ1-4	CASSLVGGRNEKLFF	TGCGCCAGCAGCTTGGTCGGGGGAAGGAATGAAAAACTGTTTTTT
many	.	TRBV5-6	TRBJ2-1	CASSLTLNSYNEQFF	TGTGCCAGCAGCTTGACACTGAATTCCTACAATGAGCAGTTCTTC
many	TRBD2	TRBV7-9	TRBJ2-7	CASSLGLAGVNYEQYF	TGTGCCAGCAGCTTGGGACTAGCGGGAGTAAACTACGAGCAGTACTTC
many	.	TRBV24-1	TRBJ1-3	CATSEKSEEGNTIYF	TGTGCCACCAGTGAGAAAAGTGAAGAGGGAAACACCATATATTTT
many	TRBD2	TRBV28	TRBJ2-3	CASSPLAGDTDTQYF	TGTGCCAGCAGTCCGCTGGCGGGGGACACAGATACGCAGTATTTT
few	.	TRBV27	TRBJ2-1	CASSFFRQNEQFF	TGTGCCAGCAGTTTCTTTAGGCAGAATGAGCAGTTCTTC
many	.	TRBV27	TRBJ1-1	CASSLSKQGFTEAFF	TGTGCCAGCAGTTTATCGAAGCAGGGCTTTACTGAAGCTTTCTTT
once	.	TRBV6-2/TRBV6-3	TRBJ1-2	CASRAKGMDGYTF	TGTGCCAGCCGGGCCAAAGGGATGGATGGCTACACCTTC
many	.	TRBV7-2	TRBJ1-2	CASSPMSRNYGYTF	TGTGCCAGCAGCCCGATGAGCAGGAACTATGGCTACACCTTC
many	.	TRBV30	TRBJ1-5	CAWSDPQIQRPQHF	TGTGCCTGGAGTGACCCCCAGATCCAAAGGCCCCAGCATTTT
.	TRBD1	TRBV12-3/TRBV12-4	TRBJ1-6	CASSSRGGNSPLHF	TGTGCCAGCAGCTCTCGAGGGGGCAATTCACCCCTCCACTTT
.	.	TRBV3-1	TRBJ1-4	CASSRDPTATNEKLFF	TGTGCCAGCAGCCGAGACCCCACAGCAACTAATGAAAAACTGTTTTTT
.	TRBD1	TRBV3-1	TRBJ1-2	CASSVDSRGGSYSYTF	TGTGCCAGCAGCGTAGACTCCAGGGGGGGCAGTTATAGCTACACCTTC
many	.	TRBV13	TRBJ2-1	CASSPRPGYNEQFF	TGTGCCAGCAGCCCCCGACCCGGCTACAATGAGCAGTTCTTC